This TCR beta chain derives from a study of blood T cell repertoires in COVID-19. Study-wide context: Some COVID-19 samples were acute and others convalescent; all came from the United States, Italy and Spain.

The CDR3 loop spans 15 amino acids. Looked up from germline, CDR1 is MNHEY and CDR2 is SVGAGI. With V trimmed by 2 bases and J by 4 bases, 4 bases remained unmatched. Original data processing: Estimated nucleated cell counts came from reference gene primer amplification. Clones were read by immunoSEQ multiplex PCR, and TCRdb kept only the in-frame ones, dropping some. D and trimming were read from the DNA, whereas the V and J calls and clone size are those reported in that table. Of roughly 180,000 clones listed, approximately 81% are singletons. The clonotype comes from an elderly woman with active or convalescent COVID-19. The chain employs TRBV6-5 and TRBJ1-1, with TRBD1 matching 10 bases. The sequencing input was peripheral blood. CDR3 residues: CASSYQTGGITEAFF. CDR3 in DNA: TGTGCCAGCAGTTACCAGACAGGGGGCATCACTGAAGCTTTCTTT.